A selection of T cell receptor beta chains follows, all from one sample in a study of blood T cells in healthy people across ages. MiXCR, run by TCRdb on the 5' RACE reads, gives a single entry per CDR3 protein. The sample yields 1.5 million to 2 million distinct CDR3 sequences, 28% seen once. The material sequenced was blood. The receptors come from a woman younger than 45 in good health. Both conserved end residues are part of each CDR3. Fields, in order: J gene, V gene, clone size, D gene, CDR3 protein, CDR3 DNA. D genes are given only for firm matches. Part of the rows lack a size; the others show once, few, many or a class for expanded clones.

TRBJ2-1 | TRBV4-1 | many | TRBD2 | CASRSAIGTGGKDEQFF | TGCGCCAGCAGATCGGCAATCGGGACGGGGGGAAAGGATGAGCAGTTCTTC
TRBJ1-2 | TRBV4-3 | once | . | CASSPSNAGNYGYTF | TGCGCCAGCAGCCCAAGTAATGCAGGGAACTATGGCTACACCTTC
TRBJ2-1 | TRBV30 | few | . | CAWTVLRGNEQFF | TGTGCCTGGACGGTGCTCCGCGGCAATGAGCAGTTCTTC
TRBJ2-4 | TRBV12-3/TRBV12-4 | . | TRBD2 | CASSTRGDSGGQIIAKNIQYF | TGTGCCAGCAGTACCCGCGGGGATAGCGGGGGCCAGATAATAGCCAAAAACATTCAGTACTTC
TRBJ2-7 | TRBV29-1 | . | TRBD2 | CSVEGPGLAGGGEQYF | TGTAGCGTTGAAGGCCCAGGACTAGCGGGAGGGGGCGAGCAGTACTTC
TRBJ2-1 | TRBV3-1 | few | . | CASSQGAPQFF | TGTGCCAGCAGCCAAGGGGCCCCGCAGTTCTTC
TRBJ2-5 | TRBV6-1 | few | TRBD2 | CASSDGTSGFSAQYF | TGTGCCAGCAGTGATGGGACTAGCGGGTTCTCAGCCCAGTACTTC
TRBJ1-1 | TRBV12-5 | once | TRBD1 | CASGLARQGSTEALF | TGTGCTAGTGGTTTGGCGCGACAGGGGTCCACTGAAGCTCTCTTT
TRBJ2-7 | TRBV29-1 | . | . | CSVEVPSIHEQYF | TGCAGCGTTGAAGTGCCCAGTATACACGAGCAGTACTTC
TRBJ2-3 | TRBV20-1 | . | . | CSVLPSGTDTQYF | TGCAGTGTTTTGCCCAGCGGCACAGATACGCAGTATTTT
TRBJ1-6 | TRBV9 | . | . | CASSLDGNTSPLHF | TGTGCCAGCAGTCTTGACGGGAACACTTCACCCCTCCACTTT
TRBJ2-3 | TRBV29-1 | . | TRBD1 | CSDLTGVISDTQYF | TGCAGCGATTTGACAGGGGTAATTTCTGATACGCAGTATTTT
TRBJ2-1 | TRBV24-1 | few | TRBD2 | CATSDTKRGRYNEQFF | TGTGCCACCAGTGATACCAAGCGGGGCCGCTACAATGAGCAGTTCTTC
TRBJ2-5 | TRBV5-4 | few | . | CATANRQDQETQYF | TGTGCCACCGCAAATAGACAGGACCAAGAGACCCAGTACTTC
TRBJ2-4 | TRBV7-2 | few | . | CASSFQFWTKNIQYF | TGTGCCAGCAGCTTCCAGTTTTGGACCAAAAACATTCAGTACTTC
TRBJ2-1 | TRBV11-2 | few | . | CASSLALGPYNEQFF | TGTGCCAGCAGCTTAGCGCTAGGACCCTACAATGAGCAGTTCTTC
TRBJ1-1 | TRBV7-9 | . | TRBD1 | CASSLGDRGSEAFF | TGTGCCAGCAGCTTGGGGGACAGGGGTTCTGAAGCTTTCTTT
TRBJ2-5 | TRBV2 | . | . | CASRPFAETQYF | TGTGCCAGCAGGCCTTTCGCAGAGACCCAGTACTTC
TRBJ2-2 | TRBV10-3 | few | TRBD1 | CAIAGGTGNTGELFF | TGTGCCATCGCAGGAGGGACAGGGAACACCGGGGAGCTGTTTTTT
TRBJ2-7 | TRBV10-3 | . | . | CATRAEAHEQYF | TGTGCCACCCGGGCCGAGGCGCACGAGCAGTACTTC
TRBJ2-1 | TRBV5-1 | . | . | CASVEGSSSSYNEQIF | TGCGCCAGCGTCGAGGGCTCCTCGAGCTCCTACAATGAGCAGATCTTC
TRBJ2-5 | TRBV29-1 | . | . | CSVTGTVNEQYF | TGCAGCGTCACCGGGACGGTTAATGAGCAGTACTTC
TRBJ1-2 | TRBV5-5 | few | . | CASSLILTGGGYTF | TGTGCCAGCAGCTTGATCTTAACTGGAGGTGGCTACACCTTC
TRBJ1-2 | TRBV6-2/TRBV6-3 | . | TRBD1 | CASGQAENYGYTF | TGTGCCAGCGGACAGGCTGAAAACTATGGCTACACCTTC
TRBJ1-1 | TRBV29-1 | . | TRBD1 | CSVDGTGVGMNTEAFF | TGCAGCGTTGACGGGACAGGGGTTGGGATGAACACTGAAGCTTTCTTT
TRBJ1-3 | TRBV12-3/TRBV12-4 | . | . | CASRRDRSGNTIYF | TGTGCCAGCCGCCGGGACCGCTCTGGAAACACCATATATTTT
TRBJ2-3 | TRBV29-1 | . | . | CSVEGGPGTQYF | TGTAGCGTTGAGGGGGGACCCGGGACGCAGTATTTT
TRBJ1-1 | TRBV20-1 | . | TRBD1 | CGARGQGGWNTEAFF | TGCGGTGCTAGAGGACAGGGAGGCTGGAACACTGAAGCTTTCTTT
TRBJ2-7 | TRBV7-2 | . | . | CASSRTRGREQYF | TGTGCCAGCAGCCGCACGCGAGGGCGCGAGCAGTACTTC
TRBJ2-7 | TRBV7-2 | . | . | CASSSGPQNYEQYF | TGTGCCAGCAGCTCCGGACCGCAGAACTACGAGCAGTACTTC
TRBJ2-2 | TRBV4-1 | few | TRBD1 | CASSPGTGGPGELFF | TGCGCCAGCAGTCCCGGGACAGGGGGTCCCGGGGAGCTGTTTTTT
TRBJ2-5 | TRBV12-3/TRBV12-4 | . | . | CASSLLDRLETQYF | TGTGCCAGCAGTCTCTTGGACAGATTAGAGACCCAGTACTTC
TRBJ2-6 | TRBV5-6 | many | . | CASSRGGIPDSGANVLTF | TGTGCCAGCAGTCGTGGGGGCATCCCAGACTCTGGGGCCAACGTCCTGACTTTC
TRBJ1-1 | TRBV20-1 | . | . | CSASFGAWNTEAFF | TGCAGTGCTAGTTTTGGGGCTTGGAACACTGAAGCTTTCTTT
TRBJ2-1 | TRBV9 | few | . | CASSVTQTNNEQFF | TGTGCCAGCAGCGTGACCCAGACGAACAATGAGCAGTTCTTC
TRBJ2-3 | TRBV10-1 | few | TRBD2 | CASSDQRELSDTQYF | TGCGCCAGCAGTGACCAGCGGGAGTTGTCAGATACGCAGTATTTT
TRBJ1-3 | TRBV5-1 | . | . | CASSLGLLSGNTIYF | TGCGCCAGCAGCTTAGGACTGCTCTCTGGAAACACCATATATTTT
TRBJ2-3 | TRBV15 | many | . | CATSRDPQGRDTQYF | TGTGCCACCAGCAGAGATCCCCAGGGTCGAGATACGCAGTATTTT
TRBJ2-3 | TRBV5-1 | . | TRBD2 | CASSRLAGGQRDTQYF | TGCGCCAGCAGCCGACTAGCGGGGGGGCAGAGGGATACGCAGTATTTT
TRBJ1-5 | TRBV30 | . | TRBD1 | CAWRRPLRQGSNQPQHF | TGTGCCTGGAGACGGCCCCTACGACAGGGTAGCAATCAGCCCCAGCATTTT
TRBJ2-4 | TRBV28 | many | . | CASSFLVRQSQTGRRNIQYF | TGTGCCAGCAGTTTCCTGGTGCGGCAGAGCCAAACCGGACGGAGGAACATTCAGTACTTC
TRBJ1-1 | TRBV20-1 | . | . | CSASRQAKMNTEAFF | TGCAGTGCTTCCCGGCAGGCGAAGATGAACACTGAAGCTTTCTTT
TRBJ2-7 | TRBV11-2 | . | TRBD1 | CADSRQGVYEQYF | TGTGCCGACAGCCGACAGGGGGTTTACGAGCAGTACTTC
TRBJ2-7 | TRBV4-3 | few | . | CTSSQEGGASYEQYF | TGCACCAGCAGCCAAGAAGGTGGAGCAAGCTACGAGCAGTACTTC
TRBJ2-5 | TRBV20-1 | . | . | CSARDPYKETQYF | TGCAGTGCGCGGGACCCATACAAAGAGACCCAGTACTTC
TRBJ2-3 | TRBV12-3/TRBV12-4 | . | TRBD2 | CASSAALLAGITDTQYF | TGTGCCAGCAGTGCCGCCCTACTAGCGGGAATCACAGATACGCAGTATTTT
TRBJ2-7 | TRBV9 | few | . | CASSVEVGTGDEQYF | TGTGCCAGCAGCGTAGAAGTGGGAACGGGGGACGAGCAGTACTTC
TRBJ2-5 | TRBV7-2 | . | TRBD1 | CTSSEDRGGETQYF | TGTACCAGCAGCGAAGACAGGGGTGGCGAGACCCAGTACTTC
TRBJ2-3 | TRBV7-3 | . | TRBD2 | CASSSAFSRGITDTQYF | TGTGCCAGCAGCTCCGCTTTTTCGCGGGGGATCACAGATACGCAGTATTTT
TRBJ2-2 | TRBV27 | . | . | CASSSRGGLNTGELFF | TGTGCCAGCAGTTCCAGGGGGGGGTTGAACACCGGGGAGCTGTTTTTT
TRBJ1-2 | TRBV7-9 | . | . | CASSEYRDNYGYTF | TGTGCCAGCAGCGAGTACAGGGATAACTATGGCTACACCTTC
TRBJ2-3 | TRBV5-1 | . | TRBD2 | CASSLPLAASSTDTQYF | TGCGCCAGCAGCTTACCTCTAGCGGCCTCTAGCACAGATACGCAGTATTTT
TRBJ1-6 | TRBV7-3 | . | . | CASSPGGARSPLHF | TGTGCCAGCAGCCCTGGGGGGGCTCGGTCACCCCTCCACTTT
TRBJ1-4 | TRBV2 | . | . | CASSDSTATNEKLFF | TGTGCCAGCAGTGATTCAACAGCGACTAATGAAAAACTGTTTTTT
TRBJ1-2 | TRBV29-1 | once | TRBD1 | CSAVGGYLRGYTF | TGCAGCGCGGTAGGGGGCTACCTTCGGGGCTACACCTTC
TRBJ2-1 | TRBV14 | . | . | CASSQVSVPEQFF | TGTGCCAGCAGCCAAGTCTCGGTGCCGGAGCAGTTCTTC
TRBJ2-3 | TRBV5-5 | . | TRBD1 | CAISLGQGASDTQYF | TGTGCCATCAGCTTGGGACAGGGGGCATCAGATACGCAGTATTTT
TRBJ2-3 | TRBV9 | . | . | CASSVETPRMGTDTQYF | TGTGCCAGCAGCGTAGAAACCCCACGGATGGGGACAGATACGCAGTATTTT
TRBJ1-1 | TRBV29-1 | . | TRBD1 | CSTRTGVAEAFF | TGCAGCACTCGGACAGGTGTGGCTGAAGCTTTCTTT